Listed below are T cell receptor beta chains from one sample, sequenced in a study of cytomegalovirus exposure and HLA in healthy donors. Assay used: immunoSEQ multiplex PCR; TCRdb lists only in-frame clones, some missing. The data hold tens of thousands of clones, with 85% to 95% observed a single time. The sequencing sample was made of PBMCs. The receptors were gathered from a woman under 30 in good health and CMV-seropositive. The CDR3 runs from the conserved cysteine through the conserved F or W. D genes are given only for firm matches. Rows may omit the clone size; those that give it use once, few, many or a size class.

. | TRBJ2-3 | TRBV19 | . | CASSIGGTTDTQYF | TGTGCCAGTAGTATTGGGGGGACCACAGATACGCAGTATTTT
. | TRBJ1-6 | TRBV6-1 | . | CASTRGQEDSPLHF | TGTGCCAGTACTCGCGGGCAGGAGGATTCACCCCTCCACTTT
. | TRBJ1-1 | TRBV7-9 | . | CASSLGEAGRTEAFF | TGTGCCAGCAGCTTGGGAGAGGCGGGTAGGACTGAAGCTTTCTTT
. | TRBJ2-1 | TRBV5-1 | TRBD1 | CASSLQGTLIF | TGCGCCAGCAGCCTACAGGGGACATTGATCTTC
once | TRBJ2-1 | TRBV2 | TRBD1 | CARPTGGTYNEQFF | TGTGCCAGGCCCACAGGGGGCACCTACAATGAGCAGTTCTTC
. | TRBJ1-4 | TRBV11-1 | TRBD1 | CASSLQGTGEEKLFF | TGTGCCAGCAGCTTACAAGGGACAGGGGAGGAAAAACTGTTTTTT
. | TRBJ1-2 | TRBV7-2 | TRBD1 | CASSSSGTDNYTF | TGTGCCAGCAGCTCATCCGGGACAGATAACTACACCTTC
. | TRBJ1-2 | TRBV7-9 | . | CASSLFLPPLDHGGGYTF | TGTGCCAGCAGTCTTTTCCTCCCCCCTCTGGACCACGGCGGGGGCTACACCTTC
. | TRBJ1-6 | TRBV18 | TRBD1 | CASSPRGQDNSPLHF | TGTGCCAGCTCACCACGGGGACAGGACAATTCACCCCTCCACTTT
. | TRBJ2-1 | TRBV11-2 | . | CASTLGSQGHNEQFF | TGTGCCAGCACCCTAGGGAGTCAGGGGCACAATGAGCAGTTCTTC
. | TRBJ2-1 | TRBV9 | TRBD2 | CASSVAGGGVSYNEQFF | TGTGCCAGCAGCGTAGCGGGGGGAGGGGTCTCCTACAATGAGCAGTTCTTC
. | TRBJ1-4 | TRBV6-1 | . | CASRVSRLELFF | TGTGCCAGCAGGGTCAGTCGCCTGGAACTGTTTTTT
. | TRBJ2-7 | TRBV28 | . | CASSPPGEQYF | TGTGCCAGCAGTCCTCCAGGGGAGCAGTACTTC
. | TRBJ2-2 | TRBV4-3 | TRBD1 | CASSQGAFMSGGVTGELFF | TGCGCCAGCAGCCAAGGGGCCTTTATGTCAGGGGGCGTCACCGGGGAGCTGTTTTTT
. | TRBJ1-5 | TRBV10-1 | TRBD1 | CASVGNPGQGKNQPQHF | TGCGCCAGCGTGGGGAATCCGGGACAGGGGAAAAATCAGCCCCAGCATTTT
. | TRBJ2-5 | TRBV13 | . | CASSLGTGPPRETQYF | TGTGCCAGCAGCTTAGGGACGGGTCCCCCGCGGGAGACCCAGTACTTC
. | TRBJ2-5 | TRBV7-9 | . | CASTVGSQTQYF | TGTGCCAGCACCGTTGGTAGTCAGACCCAGTACTTC
. | TRBJ1-1 | TRBV15 | TRBD1 | CATSRPGQGMNTEAFF | TGTGCCACCAGCAGACCGGGACAGGGAATGAACACTGAAGCTTTCTTT
. | TRBJ2-3 | TRBV5-1 | TRBD2 | CASSLAPSGRGSDTQYF | TGCGCCAGCAGCTTGGCCCCTAGCGGGAGGGGGTCAGATACGCAGTATTTT
. | TRBJ1-1 | TRBV6-6 | . | CAGAIRPNTEAFF | TGTGCCGGCGCCATCAGGCCGAACACTGAAGCTTTCTTT
once | TRBJ2-5 | TRBV13 | TRBD1 | CASSPGTEETQYF | TGTGCCAGCAGCCCCGGGACAGAAGAGACCCAGTACTTC
once | TRBJ2-3 | TRBV7-9 | . | CASTSSDGGTDTQYF | TGTGCCAGCACCTCGTCGGACGGGGGCACAGATACGCAGTATTTT
. | TRBJ2-6 | TRBV18 | TRBD1 | CASSPPGTGNSGANVLTF | TGTGCCAGCTCACCACCCGGGACAGGGAACTCTGGGGCCAACGTCCTGACTTTC
. | TRBJ2-1 | TRBV2 | . | CASMDKGGSNEQFF | TGTGCCAGCATGGACAAGGGCGGATCCAATGAGCAGTTCTTC
. | TRBJ2-7 | TRBV6-6 | TRBD2 | CASRGRGEQYF | TGTGCCAGCAGGGGGAGGGGTGAGCAGTACTTC
once | TRBJ2-5 | TRBV4-1 | TRBD1 | CASSQVISGGSKETQYF | TGCGCCAGCAGCCAAGTAATCTCAGGGGGCTCGAAGGAGACCCAGTACTTC
few | TRBJ1-1 | TRBV11-2 | TRBD1 | CASSQTGETEAFF | TGTGCCAGCAGCCAAACAGGGGAGACTGAAGCTTTCTTT
. | TRBJ1-1 | TRBV4-1 | . | CASSQGADNTEAFF | TGCGCCAGCAGCCAAGGGGCAGACAACACTGAAGCTTTCTTT
. | TRBJ2-3 | TRBV29-1 | . | CSVHSREHLTDTQYF | TGCAGCGTTCACAGCCGGGAACACCTCACAGATACGCAGTATTTT
. | TRBJ1-1 | TRBV20-1 | . | CSAIKNTEAFF | TGCAGTGCTATAAAGAACACTGAAGCTTTCTTT
few | TRBJ2-3 | TRBV13 | . | CASSLGETESTDTQYF | TGTGCCAGCAGCTTAGGGGAGACGGAAAGCACAGATACGCAGTATTTT
. | TRBJ1-2 | TRBV7-6 | . | CASSFGRGNGYTF | TGTGCCAGCAGCTTCGGCAGGGGAAATGGCTACACCTTC
. | TRBJ2-2 | TRBV9 | TRBD1 | CASSLTTGRNTGELFF | TGTGCCAGCAGCTTGACGACAGGGAGAAACACCGGGGAGCTGTTTTTT
. | TRBJ2-7 | TRBV10-3 | TRBD1 | CAISDPGTATEQYF | TGTGCCATCAGTGACCCTGGGACAGCTACAGAGCAGTACTTC
. | TRBJ2-5 | TRBV7-6 | . | CASSLIGDRETQYF | TGTGCCAGCAGCTTAATTGGAGATAGAGAGACCCAGTACTTC
. | TRBJ1-1 | TRBV19 | . | CASSSGSGRTVRMNTEAFF | TGTGCCAGTAGTAGTGGTTCGGGAAGGACAGTCCGGATGAACACTGAAGCTTTCTTT
. | TRBJ2-5 | TRBV5-1 | TRBD2 | CASSLDGAGEEETQYF | TGCGCCAGCAGCTTGGATGGGGCGGGGGAGGAGGAGACCCAGTACTTC
. | TRBJ2-3 | TRBV27 | . | CASSSGRGTDTQYF | TGTGCCAGCAGTTCTGGCAGGGGCACAGATACGCAGTATTTT
. | TRBJ2-3 | TRBV5-1 | TRBD1 | CASYRDRDADTQYF | TGCGCCAGCTACCGGGACAGGGACGCAGATACGCAGTATTTT
. | TRBJ2-3 | TRBV27 | . | CASSLITGTDTQYF | TGTGCCAGCAGTTTGATAACAGGCACAGATACGCAGTATTTT
. | TRBJ1-6 | TRBV6-5 | . | CASSYRENSPLHF | TGTGCCAGCAGTTACAGGGAGAATTCACCCCTCCACTTT
. | TRBJ2-7 | TRBV4-3 | TRBD1 | CASSQVGQVPYEQYF | TGCGCCAGCAGCCAAGTTGGACAGGTCCCCTACGAGCAGTACTTC
. | TRBJ2-3 | TRBV27 | TRBD2 | CASSPRTSGRSSTDTQYF | TGTGCCAGCAGTCCCAGGACTAGCGGGAGGTCTAGCACAGATACGCAGTATTTT
. | TRBJ2-7 | TRBV27 | TRBD1 | CASSLAGSGTGLSYEQYF | TGTGCCAGCAGTCTAGCCGGTTCTGGGACAGGGCTTTCCTACGAGCAGTACTTC
. | TRBJ2-1 | TRBV28 | TRBD2 | CASSLGLAGIYNEQFF | TGTGCCAGCAGTTTAGGTCTAGCGGGAATATACAATGAGCAGTTCTTC
once | TRBJ2-7 | TRBV5-4 | TRBD2 | CASSSSGRSYEQYF | TGTGCCAGCAGCTCTAGCGGGAGATCCTACGAGCAGTACTTC
. | TRBJ1-6 | TRBV28 | . | CASSPRPRSPLHF | TGTGCCAGCAGTCCCAGACCTAGGTCACCCCTCCACTTT
. | TRBJ1-5 | TRBV2 | . | CASRHLRDTLNQPQHF | TGTGCCAGCCGCCATCTCCGGGACACCTTGAATCAGCCCCAGCATTTT
. | TRBJ1-5 | TRBV10-2 | . | CASGHGEPQHF | TGCGCCAGCGGCCACGGGGAGCCCCAGCATTTT
. | TRBJ2-1 | TRBV2 | TRBD2 | CARGTSGSRVQFF | TGTGCCAGAGGGACTAGCGGGAGTAGGGTGCAGTTCTTC
. | TRBJ2-7 | TRBV29-1 | TRBD1 | CSVEGQGINEQYF | TGCAGCGTTGAAGGACAGGGCATCAACGAGCAGTACTTC
. | TRBJ1-5 | TRBV2 | . | CASSPGHFSNQPQHF | TGTGCCAGCAGTCCGGGACACTTTAGCAATCAGCCCCAGCATTTT
. | TRBJ2-7 | TRBV21-1 | . | CASRADRGPVAYEQYF | TGTGCCAGCAGGGCCGATAGGGGCCCGGTGGCCTACGAGCAGTACTTC
. | TRBJ1-1 | TRBV5-5 | TRBD1 | CASSLAAGGVRATEAFF | TGTGCCAGCAGCTTGGCTGCAGGGGGCGTTCGGGCCACTGAAGCTTTCTTT
once | TRBJ1-2 | TRBV10-3 | . | CAISDRDKDYGYTF | TGTGCCATCAGTGATCGGGACAAGGACTATGGCTACACCTTC
once | TRBJ2-1 | TRBV4-2 | TRBD2 | CASSLTAQGGRAYNEQFF | TGTGCCAGCAGCCTAACTGCCCAGGGCGGGAGGGCTTACAATGAGCAGTTCTTC
. | TRBJ2-3 | TRBV10-1 | TRBD2 | CASSEGLAGLTDTQYF | TGCGCCAGCAGTGAGGGACTAGCGGGGCTCACAGATACGCAGTATTTT
. | TRBJ2-3 | TRBV12-5 | TRBD1 | CASGRGTGSTDTQYF | TGTGCTAGTGGACGTGGGACAGGTAGCACAGATACGCAGTATTTT
. | TRBJ1-2 | TRBV19 | . | CATKLLQRDGAYGYTF | TGTGCCACCAAACTACTCCAGCGGGACGGTGCTTATGGCTACACCTTC
once | TRBJ2-3 | TRBV10-3 | TRBD1 | CAISGRGQTSTDTQYF | TGTGCCATCAGCGGCAGGGGACAGACTAGCACAGATACGCAGTATTTT